This T cell receptor beta chain is drawn from a study of blood T cell repertoires in COVID-19. About the research overall: Samples taken during acute and convalescent COVID-19 were collected in the United States, Italy and Spain. PBMCs, B-cell-depleted T cells, or T cells provided the cDNA or gDNA that made up the material.

The method was immunoSEQ multiplex PCR; TCRdb's version includes in-frame clones alone and lacks a portion of them. The repertoire holds 150,000 or so clones, less than 85% seen once, with 15% to 20% in the top ten. Germline V gene data show CDR1 as SGHRS and CDR2 as YFSETQ. The CDR3 is 15 residues long. The junction had 4 bases not matched to a gene; V was cut back by 0 bases and J by 4 bases. What the recovered Cohort 3 donors had was two negative PCRs, clearance, or symptom resolution. This clonotype was obtained from a man aged 55-75 years who had recovered from COVID-19. The chain combines TRBV5-1 with TRBJ1-3; 7 nucleotides match TRBD1. What was sequenced was PBMCs or T cells enriched from blood (not recorded which). CDR3 loop: CASSLDRGEGNTIYF. CDR3 nucleotides: TGCGCCAGCAGCTTGGACAGGGGAGAAGGAAACACCATATATTTT.